These 8 T cell receptor beta chains share one sample of origin, sequenced in a study of cytomegalovirus exposure and HLA in healthy donors. A multiplex PCR was run with 60 Vbeta primers and 13 Jbeta primers. The repertoire was sequenced with immunoSEQ multiplex PCR; TCRdb's copy has only in-frame clones and lacks some. The data contain approximately 120,000 clones, 74% of them singletons. Sequenced: PBMCs. These receptors were taken from a woman aged 45 to 65 in good health and CMV-seropositive.

The chain recombines TRBV19 with TRBJ2-5; TRBD2 matches at 7 bases. Germline values: CDR1 LNHDA, CDR2 SQIVND (reference sequence). The CDR3 runs 17 residues. After removal of 3 bases from V and 1 base from J, the junction contained 11 bases not matched to a gene. The CDR3 DNA reads as TGTGCCAGTAGTATTGGTAAGGTGGGCGGGAGCCAAGAGACCCAGTACTTC. As protein: CASSIGKVGGSQETQYF.

The V call is TRBV19, the J call TRBJ1-5; 10 nucleotides agree with TRBD1. J was trimmed by 3 bases and V by 8 bases; bases with no gene match: 7. The length of the CDR3 is 15 residues. The germline V gene has CDR1 LNHDA and CDR2 SQIVND (reference sequence). The CDR3 sequence is CASSSGQGDNQPQHF. In nucleotides, the CDR3 is TGTGCCAGTTCATCCGGACAGGGGGACAATCAGCCCCAGCATTTT.

The chain combines TRBV5-5 with TRBJ1-2; TRBD1 agrees at 8 bases. The CDR3 extends over 14 amino acids. Trimming at V came to 5 bases and at J to 4 bases, leaving 7 bases not matched to a gene. Germline CDR1 and CDR2: SGHKS and YYEKEE (reference sequence). Here the CDR3 reads CASRPGTGAYGYTF. CDR3 nucleotide sequence: TGTGCCAGCAGACCCGGGACAGGCGCCTATGGCTACACCTTC.

This clone was recorded a few times. The rearrangement links TRBV12-5 to TRBJ2-2; D is undetermined. Trimming shortened V by 1 base and J by 6 bases, and 6 bases separated the two germline ends. Germline loops: CDR1 LGHNT, CDR2 FRNRAP. The CDR3 has 13 residues. In DNA form, the CDR3 reads TGTGCTAGTGGTTTGGAGCAGGCCGGGGAGCTGTTTTTT. Protein product: CASGLEQAGELFF.

V gene TRBV28 combines with J gene TRBJ1-2; D gene uncertain. CDR3 size: 15 residues. V was trimmed by 10 bases and J by 1 base, leaving 19 bases between them. The germline gives CDR1 MDHEN, CDR2 SYDVKM. The CDR3 is CATRGSGKFNYGYTF. CDR3 DNA: TGTGCCACCCGTGGGAGTGGTAAATTTAACTATGGCTACACCTTC.

J is TRBJ2-5 and V is TRBV7-2; D may be TRBD2 (5 bases). Looked up from germline, CDR1 is SGHTA and CDR2 is FQGNSA. The CDR3 sequence is 13 residues long. Trimming cost V 4 bases and J 5 bases, with 11 bases left between them. The DNA of the CDR3 is TGTGCCAGCAGCTATAACCGAGGGGAGACCCAGTACTTC. This gives the protein CASSYNRGETQYF.

This clone has just one count. The genes are TRBV6-4 and TRBJ2-2; 8 bases are a match to TRBD1. The germline V gene has CDR1 MRHNA and CDR2 SNTAGT. The CDR3 consists of 14 residues. Unmatched junction bases numbered 4, after V lost 3 bases and J lost 7 bases. Here the CDR3 reads CASSETGEIGELFF. The CDR3 DNA follows: TGTGCCAGCAGTGAGACAGGGGAGATCGGGGAGCTGTTTTTT.

This clone was seen more than once but under ten times. Other DNA sequences in this specimen translate into the identical CDR3. The chain employs TRBV7-9 and TRBJ2-7; TRBD2 agrees at 7 bases. V trimming: 2 bases; J trimming: 6 bases; junction bases outside the gene matches: 7. The CDR3 is made up of 14 amino acids. CDR1 is SEHNR and CDR2 is FQNEAQ in the germline V gene (reference sequence). The DNA for the CDR3 is TGTGCCAGCAGCTTAACAACCCCGGGGGGCGAGCAGTACTTC. Translating gives CASSLTTPGGEQYF.